Following are 21 T cell receptor beta chains from one sample sequenced in a study of cytomegalovirus exposure and HLA in healthy donors. The PCR had 60 Vbeta and 13 Jbeta primers. Here immunoSEQ multiplex PCR was the method, and the copy in TCRdb shows in-frame clones only, minus some. There are 150,000 to 160,000 clones in the sample; 80% occur only once, and over 5% lies in the top ten. Specimen: PBMCs. The receptor set was obtained from a middle-aged woman in good health and CMV-seropositive.

This clone was recorded a few times. V usage is TRBV5-3 and J usage is TRBJ2-1; 7 bases agree with TRBD2. TRBV5-3 belongs to the ORF category, with a function that is uncertain. The CDR3 is made up of 15 amino acids. V lost 1 base, J lost 5 bases, and 6 bases stayed unmatched. CDR3 residues: CARSLSAGDHNEQFF. The CDR3 DNA sequence: TGTGCCAGAAGCTTGTCTGCGGGAGACCACAATGAGCAGTTCTTC.

V and J are TRBV29-1 and TRBJ2-5, with TRBD2 matching 7 bases. The V and J ends lost 6 bases and 5 bases, in that order; junction bases with no gene match: 3. CDR1 is SQVTM, CDR2 ANQGSEA, per germline. CDR3 length: 11 residues. This CDR3 is CSVREVETQYF. The CDR3 nucleotides read TGCAGCGTACGGGAGGTGGAGACCCAGTACTTC.

This clone occurred a few times. The chain joins TRBV30 to TRBJ2-3; TRBD2 agrees at 7 bases. The CDR3 runs to 15 residues. J gave up 1 base and V 4 bases, and 8 bases lay outside the gene matches. The germline V gene has CDR1 GTSNPN and CDR2 SVGIG (reference sequence). CDR3 nucleotide sequence: TGTGCCTGGAAAAGGGGTCTAGCGGGCACAGATACGCAGTATTTT. Protein sequence: CAWKRGLAGTDTQYF.

V and J are TRBV11-2 and TRBJ1-1; the match to TRBD1 covers 10 bases. In germline, CDR1 is SGHAT, CDR2 FQNNGV. Trimming took 5 bases from V and 5 from J; bases not matched to a gene: 2. This CDR3 contains 13 residues. The CDR3 bases are TGTGCCAGCAGCGACAGGGGGCCTACTGAAGCTTTCTTT. It yields the protein CASSDRGPTEAFF.

V gene TRBV6-1 combines with J gene TRBJ2-3, with TRBD1 identical over 8 bases. The ends lost 4 bases at V and 2 bases at J; junction bases unmatched: 5. CDR3 length equals 15 residues. Per germline, CDR1 MNHNS and CDR2 SASEGT. CDR3 protein: CASSVTGAATDTQYF. The DNA for the CDR3 is TGTGCCAGCAGTGTGACAGGGGCCGCCACAGATACGCAGTATTTT.

In this sample, this clone turned up once. The junction does not match germline at one end; this may be a read error. The genes are TRBV5-1 and TRBJ2-3; D gene unclear. The CDR3 covers 13 residues. Germline CDR1 reads SGHRS; CDR2 reads YFSETQ. For the CDR3, the DNA is TGCGCCAGCAGCGAGTTTGGCACAGCTACGCAGTATTTT. This gives the protein CASSEFGTATQYF. The variable domain in full, completed from reference TRBV5-1 and TRBJ2-3, reads KAGVTQTPRYLIKTRGQQVTLSCSPISGHRSVSWYQQTPGQGLQFLFEYFSETQRNKGNFPGRFSGRQFSNSRSEMNVSTLELGDSALYLCASSEFGTATQYFGPGTRLTVL.

The V call is TRBV2, the J call TRBJ2-5, with D unresolved. The CDR3 totals 14 residues. Germline assignment: CDR1 SNHLY and CDR2 FYNNEI. V was cut by 2 bases and J by 2 bases, with 9 bases left in between. The CDR3 spells CASSESWAQETQYF. For the CDR3, the DNA is TGTGCCAGCAGTGAATCGTGGGCGCAAGAGACCCAGTACTTC.

The gene calls are TRBV27 and TRBJ2-1; 9 nucleotides match TRBD2. V lost 4 bases, J lost 9 bases, and 7 bases stayed unmatched. This CDR3 is built from 14 residues. Per germline, CDR1 MNHEY and CDR2 SMNVEV (reference sequence). The CDR3 DNA reads as TGTGCCAGCAGTTCCACCCGGACTAGCGTTGAGCAGTTCTTC. Translation gives CASSSTRTSVEQFF.

V and J are TRBV5-1 and TRBJ1-4, with D possibly matching TRBD1 (6 bases). V gave up 4 bases and J gave up 0 bases, with 10 bases separating them. This CDR3 comprises 15 residues. Germline lookup yields CDR1 SGHRS and CDR2 YFSETQ. CDR3 amino acids: CASSRDKATNEKLFF. CDR3 in DNA: TGCGCCAGCAGCCGGGACAAAGCAACTAATGAAAAACTGTTTTTT.

The chain couples TRBV2 to TRBJ2-2; the D is unclear. The CDR3 has 14 amino acids. CDR1 and CDR2 from the germline V gene are SNHLY and FYNNEI. V was trimmed by 7 bases and J by 0 bases, leaving 9 bases between them. CDR3 sequence reads: CASTYRANTGELFF. DNA for the CDR3: TGTGCCAGCACTTACAGAGCGAACACCGGGGAGCTGTTTTTT.

In its sample, this clone was seen once. The genes are TRBV6-1 and TRBJ2-2; D unresolved. With 2 bases removed from V and 0 bases from J, the gap between germline ends came to 7 bases. Germline V gene sequence: CDR1 MNHNS, CDR2 SASEGT. The CDR3 covers 15 residues. CDR3 region: CASSEPYPNTGELFF. CDR3 nucleotide sequence: TGTGCCAGCAGTGAACCCTACCCGAACACCGGGGAGCTGTTTTTT.

This rearrangement joins TRBV14 to TRBJ1-1; unclear D gene. Germline CDR1 SGHDN, CDR2 FVKESK. CDR3 length: 16 amino acids. Trimming left V 2 bases short and J 0 bases short, with 13 bases between. CDR3 sequence reads: CASSQRELQLNTEAFF. The CDR3 DNA sequence: TGTGCCAGCAGCCAAAGGGAGTTACAGTTGAACACTGAAGCTTTCTTT.

The chain joins TRBV28 to TRBJ1-1; no clear D gene. From germline, CDR1 is MDHEN and CDR2 SYDVKM. The CDR3 sequence is 14 residues long. The V gene lost 8 bases and the J gene lost 1 base, with 14 bases spanning the gap. In DNA form, the CDR3 reads TGTGCCAGCGGTTGGGCCAGCCAGAACACTGAAGCTTTCTTT. Its translation: CASGWASQNTEAFF.

The genes are TRBV28 and TRBJ2-2; 8 nucleotides line up with TRBD1. V dropped 5 bases and J dropped 5; count of bases not matched to a gene: 10. Looked up from germline, CDR1 is MDHEN and CDR2 is SYDVKM. CDR3 length: 16 amino acids. The DNA of the CDR3 is TGTGCCAGCAGTACCAGGGGGCTAGGGGGGACCGGGGAGCTGTTTTTT. This gives the protein CASSTRGLGGTGELFF.

This rearrangement joins TRBV2 to TRBJ2-2; TRBD2 matches at 9 bases. J gave up 0 bases and V 7 bases, and 3 bases lay outside the gene matches. The CDR3 totals 15 residues. The germline V gene has CDR1 SNHLY and CDR2 FYNNEI. CDR3 residues: CASKASGANTGELFF. The DNA for the CDR3 is TGTGCCAGCAAAGCTAGCGGGGCGAACACCGGGGAGCTGTTTTTT.

This clone has just a few counts. The J gene is TRBJ1-1, the V gene TRBV28, with D hard to call. V lost 6 bases to trimming and J lost 1 base, with 12 bases between them. Per germline, CDR1 MDHEN and CDR2 SYDVKM. This CDR3 is built from 14 residues. The CDR3 spells CASRPETPNTEAFF. The DNA of the CDR3 is TGTGCCAGCAGGCCAGAAACCCCGAACACTGAAGCTTTCTTT.

The chain carries TRBV27 and TRBJ2-7; TRBD2 is a possible D gene (6 bases). The V and J ends lost 2 bases and 1 base respectively, with 12 bases between them. Germline CDR1 reads MNHEY; CDR2 reads SMNVEV (reference sequence). The CDR3 covers 15 residues. The CDR3 reads CASSLLGAGSYEQYF. The DNA for the CDR3 is TGTGCCAGCAGTTTACTCGGAGCGGGTTCCTACGAGCAGTACTTC.

The chain links TRBV19 to TRBJ1-3; D uncertain. The CDR3 is 12 amino acids. Germline V gene lookup returns CDR1 LNHDA and CDR2 SQIVND (reference sequence). Trimming left V 1 base short and J 9 bases short, with 7 bases between. The CDR3 bases are TGTGCCAGTAGTATAGGCGAGGTCACCATATATTTT. Translated: CASSIGEVTIYF.

In DNA form, the CDR3 reads TGTGCCAGCAGTGAAGTTGTAGGGGGCGGTTTTACTAATGAAAAACTGTTTTTT. Residues: CASSEVVGGGFTNEKLFF. The chain joins TRBV6-1 to TRBJ1-4, with TRBD1 matching 7 bases. V shed 1 base and J 2 bases; nucleotides not matched to a gene: 10. The CDR3 length is 18 residues. Germline values: CDR1 MNHNS, CDR2 SASEGT.

The V call is TRBV5-6, the J call TRBJ2-3; D may be TRBD1 (5 bases). This CDR3 contains 13 residues. V was trimmed by 4 bases and J by 2 bases, leaving 8 bases between them. CDR1 and CDR2 (germline): SGHDT, YYEEEE. Here the CDR3 DNA reads TGTGCCAGCAGCCGGACATACACAGATACGCAGTATTTT. Protein product: CASSRTYTDTQYF.

This clone was detected only once. A read error may produce the germline difference seen at one junction end. The CDR3 reads CASSEVGMVIRF. DNA of the CDR3: TGCGCCAGCAGTGAGGTGGGCATGGTCATTCGCTTC. The chain uses TRBV10-2 and TRBJ1-2; the D is unclear. This CDR3 has 12 amino acids. CDR1 and CDR2 (germline): WSHSY, SAAADI.